The 14 T cell receptor beta chains given below trace back to one sample, sequenced in a study of blood T cell repertoires in COVID-19. Only in-frame clones appear in the TCRdb table, and some are missing; sequencing was by immunoSEQ multiplex PCR. This table has approximately 190,000 clones, roughly 79% appearing once. Material: peripheral blood. These receptors originate from a human donor with acute or convalescent COVID-19. The donor label of this sample is uncertain.

The chain combines TRBV6-2 or TRBV6-3 with TRBJ1-2; TRBD1 matches 8 bases. CDR1 is MNHEY, CDR2 SVGEGT, per germline. There are 15 residues in the CDR3. Trimming took 5 bases from V and 4 from J; bases not matched to a gene: 9. CDR3 DNA sequence: TGTGCCAGCAGTCCAGGGGGCAGGAGCTCCTATGGCTACACCTTC. This sequence encodes CASSPGGRSSYGYTF.

The chain employs TRBV5-1 and TRBJ1-1; D not resolved. Trimming took off 2 bases at V and 0 bases at J, with 8 bases between the two ends. Germline CDR1 is SGHRS and CDR2 is YFSETQ. The CDR3 spans 14 residues. The CDR3 loop is CASSLLRLNTEAFF. In DNA form, the CDR3 reads TGCGCCAGCAGCTTATTACGGTTGAACACTGAAGCTTTCTTT.

The rearrangement joins TRBV10-2 to TRBJ2-3; maybe TRBD2 (5 bases). The CDR3 covers 13 residues. Germline loops: CDR1 WSHSY, CDR2 SAAADI. With 10 bases removed from V and 3 bases from J, the gap between germline ends came to 14 bases. Here the CDR3 reads CATMAWETDTQYF. As DNA, the CDR3 is TGCGCCACCATGGCGTGGGAGACAGATACGCAGTATTTT.

The chain employs TRBV24-1 and TRBJ2-2; maybe TRBD1 (6 bases). This CDR3 region has 14 residues. Between the trimmed V and J ends, which lost 6 bases and 6 bases, there was a span of 13 bases. CDR1 is KGHDR and CDR2 is SFDVKD in the germline V gene. CDR3 loop: CATSPNRAAGELFF. The DNA of the CDR3 is TGTGCCACCAGTCCTAACAGGGCCGCCGGGGAGCTGTTTTTT.

The chain joins TRBV18 to TRBJ1-2, with unresolved D. There are 14 residues in the CDR3. Germline CDR1 and CDR2: KGHSH and LQKENI. Trimming pared 3 bases from V and 5 bases from J, leaving 13 bases between. For the CDR3, the DNA is TGTGCCAGCTCACCGTCCGAGGGAGTTTATGGCTACACCTTC. Translation: CASSPSEGVYGYTF.

The V gene is TRBV5-5, the J gene TRBJ1-3; D is unresolved. CDR3 length: 12 amino acids. Trimming left V 4 bases short and J 4 bases short, with 6 bases between. The V gene's germline CDR1 is SGHKS and CDR2 YYEKEE (reference sequence). This CDR3 reads CASSPVGNTIYF. The DNA of the CDR3 is TGTGCCAGCAGCCCCGTCGGAAACACCATATATTTT.

The chain joins TRBV3-1 (or the pseudogene TRBV3-2) to TRBJ2-1; 7 positions match TRBD1. Unmatched junction bases numbered 6, after V lost 7 bases and J lost 3 bases. The CDR3 is 14 amino acids. Germline loops: CDR1 LGHDT, CDR2 YNNKEL (reference sequence). CDR3 loop: CASTPGGVYNEQFF. In DNA form, the CDR3 reads TGTGCCAGCACCCCAGGGGGAGTCTACAATGAGCAGTTCTTC.

V gene TRBV5-8 combines with J gene TRBJ2-6; 9 nucleotides match TRBD1. With V trimmed by 4 bases and J by 3 bases, 2 bases remained unmatched. Germline assignment: CDR1 SGHTS and CDR2 YDEGEE. The CDR3 totals 15 residues. The DNA for the CDR3 is TGTGCCAGCAGCCAGACAGGGGGTGGGGCCAACGTCCTGACTTTC. It codes for CASSQTGGGANVLTF. The whole variable domain, filled in from reference TRBV5-8 and TRBJ2-6, reads EAGVTQSPTHLIKTRGQQATLRCSPISGHTSVYWYQQALGLGLQFLLWYDEGEERNRGNFPPRFSGRQFPNYSSELNVNALELEDSALYLCASSQTGGGANVLTFGAGSRLTVL.

The count of this clone is one. This chain uses TRBV7-3 with TRBJ1-1; 7 bases line up with TRBD1. CDR1 and CDR2 from the germline V gene are SGHTA and FQGTGA. The CDR3 covers 13 residues. The J segment lost 7 bases and the V segment lost 3 bases, leaving 5 bases of the junction unmatched. The CDR3 loop is CASSFTRDSEAFF. Written as DNA, the CDR3 is TGTGCCAGCAGCTTCACCCGGGACAGTGAAGCTTTCTTT.

The chain couples TRBV29-1 to TRBJ2-2; 8 positions match TRBD1. The CDR3 length is 16 residues. Trimming cost V 5 bases and J 5 bases; bases outside gene matches: 13. Germline V gene data show CDR1 as SQVTM and CDR2 as ANQGSEA. The DNA for the CDR3 is TGCAGCGTTCCCTCGGACAGGGTAATGGAAACCGGGGAGCTGTTTTTT. Encoded protein: CSVPSDRVMETGELFF.

The CDR3 DNA sequence: TGTGCCAGCAGCCGAACAGGGTTGGGCTCCAATGAGCAGTTCTTC. Amino acid sequence: CASSRTGLGSNEQFF. This chain links TRBV6-5 with TRBJ2-1, with D tentatively TRBD1 (6 bases). Per the germline V gene, CDR1 is MNHEY and CDR2 is SVGAGI. Deletions cut 6 bases from V and 6 bases from J, with 18 bases between. The CDR3 contains 15 residues.

The rearrangement links TRBV2 to TRBJ2-7; D ambiguous. V shed 10 bases and J shed 1 base, with 14 bases lying between them. CDR3 length: 13 amino acids. Germline V CDR1 and CDR2: SNHLY, FYNNEI. The CDR3, as DNA: TGTGCCACCTCCATGACGGGTTCCTACGAGCAGTACTTC. Translated, it gives CATSMTGSYEQYF. The variable domain in full, with the rest retrieved from reference TRBV2 and TRBJ2-7, is EPEVTQTPSHQVTQMGQEVILRCVPISNHLYFYWYRQILGQKVEFLVSFYNNEISEKSEIFDDQFSVERPDGSNFTLKIRSTKLEDSAMYFCATSMTGSYEQYFGPGTRLTVT.

This rearrangement joins TRBV12-5 to TRBJ1-2; 9 bases align to TRBD1. The trim removed 4 bases at V and 7 bases at J, leaving 7 bases unmatched. This CDR3 is built from 14 residues. Germline assignment: CDR1 LGHNT and CDR2 FRNRAP. As DNA, the CDR3 is TGTGCTAGTGGTTGGATGACAGGGGGAAGTGGCTACACCTTC. The encoded protein is CASGWMTGGSGYTF.

This chain uses TRBV27 with TRBJ2-2, with TRBD2 matching over 8 bases. Per the germline V gene, CDR1 is MNHEY and CDR2 is SMNVEV (reference sequence). CDR3 length equals 15 residues. V gave up 5 bases and J gave up 4 bases; unmatched junction bases: 6. This chain's CDR3 is CASSPRGESTGELFF. DNA of the CDR3: TGTGCCAGCAGTCCGCGGGGGGAGAGCACCGGGGAGCTGTTTTTT.